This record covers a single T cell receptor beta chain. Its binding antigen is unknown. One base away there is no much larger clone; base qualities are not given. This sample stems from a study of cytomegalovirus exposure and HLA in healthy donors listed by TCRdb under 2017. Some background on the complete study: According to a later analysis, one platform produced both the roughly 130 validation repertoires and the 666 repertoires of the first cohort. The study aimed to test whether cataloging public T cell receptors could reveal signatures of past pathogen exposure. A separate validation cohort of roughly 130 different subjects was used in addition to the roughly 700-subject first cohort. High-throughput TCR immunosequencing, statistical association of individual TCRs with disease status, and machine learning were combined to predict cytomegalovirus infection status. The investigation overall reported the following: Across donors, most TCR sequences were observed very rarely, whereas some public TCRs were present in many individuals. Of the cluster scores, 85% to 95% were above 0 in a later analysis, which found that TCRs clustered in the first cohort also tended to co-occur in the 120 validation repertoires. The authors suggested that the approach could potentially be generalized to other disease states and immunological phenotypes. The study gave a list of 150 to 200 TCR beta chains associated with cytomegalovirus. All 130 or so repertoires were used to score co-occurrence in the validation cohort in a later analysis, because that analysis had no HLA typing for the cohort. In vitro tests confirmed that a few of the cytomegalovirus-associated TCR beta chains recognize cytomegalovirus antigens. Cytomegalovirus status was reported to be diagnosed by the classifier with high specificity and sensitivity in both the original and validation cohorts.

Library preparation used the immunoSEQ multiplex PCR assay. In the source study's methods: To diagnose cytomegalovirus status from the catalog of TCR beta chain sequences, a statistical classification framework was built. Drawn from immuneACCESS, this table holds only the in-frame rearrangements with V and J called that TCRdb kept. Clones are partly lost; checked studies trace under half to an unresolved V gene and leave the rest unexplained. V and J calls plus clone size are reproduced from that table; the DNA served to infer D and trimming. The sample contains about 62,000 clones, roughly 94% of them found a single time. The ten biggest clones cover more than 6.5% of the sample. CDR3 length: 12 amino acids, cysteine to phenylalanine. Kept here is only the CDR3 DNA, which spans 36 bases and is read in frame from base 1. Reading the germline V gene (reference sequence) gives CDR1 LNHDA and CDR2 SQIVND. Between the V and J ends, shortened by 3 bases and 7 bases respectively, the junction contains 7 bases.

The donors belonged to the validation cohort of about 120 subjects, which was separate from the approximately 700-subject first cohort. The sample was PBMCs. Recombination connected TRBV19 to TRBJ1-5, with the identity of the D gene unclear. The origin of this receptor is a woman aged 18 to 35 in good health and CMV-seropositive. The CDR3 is CASSISRQPQHF. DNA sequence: TGTGCCAGTAGTATCTCGCGGCAGCCCCAGCATTTT.